This TCR beta chain came from a study of blood T cell repertoires in COVID-19. Study-level information: Sample material is recorded as cDNA or gDNA derived from T cells, B-cell-depleted T cells, or PBMCs.

The CDR3 is 15 residues long. Germline CDR1 LNHDA, CDR2 SQIVND (reference sequence). V was shortened by 6 bases and J by 6 bases, with 15 bases between the two germline ends. Data came from immunoSEQ multiplex PCR; TCRdb stores just in-frame clones and leaves some out. The top ten hold 0.95% to 1.5% of the sample, which has over 300,000 clones, roughly 90% seen once. Material for sequencing was peripheral blood. This sequence was found in a man between 35 and 55 years old with acute or convalescent COVID-19. The chain employs TRBV19 and TRBJ1-6; no firm D call. CDR3 bases: TGTGCCAGTAGCCTTCAGGCGTTGGGTAATTCACCCCTCCACTTT. Its translation: CASSLQALGNSPLHF.